This T cell receptor (beta chain) was documented in a study of beta chain features in type 1 diabetes (dated 2018 in TCRdb). The study in broad terms: Mean age, gender distribution, total cell number and subset yield did not differ between patients and healthy donors. Naive and central memory subsets were obtained from all 28 donors, but regulatory and stem cell-like memory subsets were isolated from only 8 patients and roughly eight healthy donors. The study compared TCRB repertoires of sorted circulating CD4+ T cell subsets between recently diagnosed type 1 diabetes patients and matched healthy donors. A total of approximately 110,000,000 sorted cells were examined across all samples, and a strong correlation was observed between cell number per subset and RNA yield. Findings and caveats that apply to the study as a whole: PCR might favor shorter templates, but patient and control samples were amplified and corrected together, so any skew would affect both groups equally. At VDJ recombination sites, patients with type 1 diabetes made fewer insertions and deleted more nucleotides, a pattern implying thymic rearrangement abnormalities. Because small numbers of individuals were included in the HLA sub-analyses, any influence of HLA type on TCRB rearrangement was left unresolved. In all four CD4+ subsets, TCRB CDR3 length was moderately but significantly shorter in type 1 diabetes patients. Because cDNA was sequenced instead of genomic DNA, activated cells with high expression could be over-represented, although the groups did not differ in activation or CD3 levels. Naive, central memory and regulatory TCRB repertoires appeared to be more similar among patients than among healthy donors.

The High Capacity cDNA Reverse Transcription Kit was used to reverse transcribe all of the isolated RNA, meaning that expressed TCRB transcripts were what got sequenced. Naive, central memory and regulatory T cell samples underwent deep immunoSEQ sequencing, averaging roughly 3.4 million total reads per sample. Sorted cells were lysed in RLT buffer and RNA was extracted with DNase-treated RNeasy Micro or Mini kits, depending on cell number. Each cell subset was processed on its own to prevent cross-contamination, while patient and healthy donor samples were processed together. The immunoSEQ multiplex PCR was used to amplify TCRB sequences from cDNA, generating 87-bp fragments that spanned the CDR3 region. Amplicons were sequenced on the Illumina HiSeq platform. The study's own analysis went as follows. Synthetic template baselines were used to correct PCR bias computationally, reads within Hamming distance 2 were collapsed, and singletons that could not be merged were discarded. Reads were aligned against IMGT so that V, D and J genes, CDR3 length and insertions or deletions at six rearrangement sites could be assigned. Within each subset, clonotype counts were normalized to sorted cell number, and only after that were true diversity and Gini coefficients computed with the tcR R package. The overlap coefficient, calculated on TCRB nucleotide sequences, was used to quantify repertoire sharing. Out-of-frame TCRB sequences from naive cells were analyzed as a proxy for the pre-selection repertoire. Here the immuneACCESS table is served through TCRdb, limited to in-frame sequences with V and J called. Missing clones are a known gap in these copies; in checked studies unresolved V genes cover under half, and the rest lacks a known reason. V, J and clone size derive from that table, while D and trimming were established from the DNA sequence. For this sample the table gives under 450,000 clones, of which 11% to 15% were detected only once. About 0.04% of the sample is in the top ten clones.

V loses 4 bases at its end and J loses 11 bases; junction bases beyond the gene matches: 12. Per the germline V gene, SGHTA is the CDR1 and FQGNSA is the CDR2. From the cysteine up to the phenylalanine, the CDR3 has a length of 14 residues. The only DNA kept is the CDR3, 42 bases in frame from the first base. With respect to this clone: Which antigen it targets is not known. No clone much larger than this one lies a single base away; base qualities are absent.

From each donor, a single peripheral blood sample of 100 to 150 mL on average was drawn into heparinised tubes. Using a panel that included CD45RO, CCR7, CD25, CD127, CD95 and CD27, naive, central memory, regulatory and stem cell-like memory CD4+ T cells were sorted on a BD FACSAria II. A purity above 98% was achieved for all sorted populations. Right away, PBMCs were isolated by Lymphoprep density gradient centrifugation and were stained directly, with no culture step. To minimize batch effects, samples were stained and sorted in pairs, one healthy donor with one patient per experiment. The receptor was isolated from a man under 40 in good health. Specimen: naive CD4+ T cells from blood. Explained via the paper, the cell subset or site label denotes: true naive CD4+ T cells. The chain employs TRBV7-2 and TRBJ1-1, with 8 junctional bases fitting TRBD1. The DNA is as follows: TGTGCCAGCAGCTCAGACAGGGGTTTTGGCAGCGCTTTCTTT. This gives the protein CASSSDRGFGSAFF. Beyond the CDR3, the reference TRBV7-2 and TRBJ1-1 genes provide the residues; the full variable domain reads: GAGVSQSPSNKVTEKGKDVELRCDPISGHTALYWYRQSLGQGLEFLIYFQGNSAPDKSGLPSDRFSAERTGGSVSTLTIQRTQQEDSAVYLCASSSDRGFGSAFFGQGTRLTVV.